This T cell receptor beta chain was obtained from a study of cytomegalovirus exposure and HLA in healthy donors. The study's findings and limits: Evidence from a later analysis indicated that most CMV-associated TCR beta chains looked HLA-restricted. Later analysis associated a missense DCLRE1C variant with TCR beta V- and J-gene trimming. In presence/absence analyses, roughly uniform sequencing depth across donors was assumed.

From germline, CDR1 is LNHDA and CDR2 SQIVND (reference sequence). V gave up 5 bases and J gave up 3 bases, with 10 bases separating them. This CDR3 has 13 amino acids. Comments on this clone: Its antigen is as yet unknown.

Donors showed nominal health when sampled, although they likely had unrecorded immune exposures. Primers included in the PCR were 60 Vbeta and 13 Jbeta primers. TCRdb keeps only in-frame clones here, not all; method: immunoSEQ multiplex PCR. The repertoire holds roughly 100,000 clones, approximately 76% seen once, with 3.5% to 5% in the top ten. The chain recombines TRBV19 with TRBJ1-1; D is possibly TRBD1 (6 bases). This clonotype was obtained from a man aged 40-49 years in good health and CMV-seronegative. The sequencing sample was made of PBMCs. CDR3 in DNA: TGTGCCAGTAGTCGGGGGGCTCACACTGAAGCTTTCTTT. Protein: CASSRGAHTEAFF.